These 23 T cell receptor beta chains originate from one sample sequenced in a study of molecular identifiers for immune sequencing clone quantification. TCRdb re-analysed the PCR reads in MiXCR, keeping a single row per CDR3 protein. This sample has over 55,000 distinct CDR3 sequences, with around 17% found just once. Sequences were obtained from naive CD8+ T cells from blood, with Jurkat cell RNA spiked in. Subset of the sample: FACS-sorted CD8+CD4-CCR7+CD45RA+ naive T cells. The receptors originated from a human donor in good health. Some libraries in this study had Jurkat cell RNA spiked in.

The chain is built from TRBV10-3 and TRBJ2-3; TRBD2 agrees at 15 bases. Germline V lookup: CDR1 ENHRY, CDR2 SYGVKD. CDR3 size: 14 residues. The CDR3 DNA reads TGTGCAATAGGACTAGCGGGAGGGCAAGATACGCAGTATTTT. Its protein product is CAIGLAGGQDTQYF.

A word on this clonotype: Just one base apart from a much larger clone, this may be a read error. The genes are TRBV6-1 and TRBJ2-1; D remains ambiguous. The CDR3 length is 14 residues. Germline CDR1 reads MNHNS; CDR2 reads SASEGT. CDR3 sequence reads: CASSPRFSCNEQFF. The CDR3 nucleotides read TGTGCCAGCTCGCCGAGGTTCTCCTGCAATGAGCAGTTCTTC.

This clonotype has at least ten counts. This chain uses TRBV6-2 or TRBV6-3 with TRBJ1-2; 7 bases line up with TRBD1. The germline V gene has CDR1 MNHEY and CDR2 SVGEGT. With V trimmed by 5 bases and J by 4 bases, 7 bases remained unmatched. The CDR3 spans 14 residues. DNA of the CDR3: TGTGCCAGCAGTCCCCCGGGACAGCTCTATGGCTACACCTTC. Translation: CASSPPGQLYGYTF.

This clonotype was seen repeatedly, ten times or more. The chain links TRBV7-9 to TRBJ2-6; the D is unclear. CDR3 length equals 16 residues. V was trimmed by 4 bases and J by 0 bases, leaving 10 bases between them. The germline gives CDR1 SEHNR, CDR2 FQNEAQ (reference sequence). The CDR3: CASSSPLSSGANVLTF. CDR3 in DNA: TGTGCCAGCAGCTCACCTCTGAGCTCTGGGGCCAACGTCCTGACTTTC.

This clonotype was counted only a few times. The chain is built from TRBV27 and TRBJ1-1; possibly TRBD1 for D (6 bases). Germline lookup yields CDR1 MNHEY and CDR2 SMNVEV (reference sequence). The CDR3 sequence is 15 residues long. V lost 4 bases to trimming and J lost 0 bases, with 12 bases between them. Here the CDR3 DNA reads TGTGCCAGCAGTTCAGGGGTGGGCATGAACACTGAAGCTTTCTTT. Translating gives CASSSGVGMNTEAFF.

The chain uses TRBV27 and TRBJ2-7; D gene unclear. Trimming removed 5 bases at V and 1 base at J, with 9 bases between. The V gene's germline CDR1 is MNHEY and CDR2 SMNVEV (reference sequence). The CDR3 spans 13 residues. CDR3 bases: TGTGCCAGCAGTCTTGCCCGGTCCTACGAGCAGTACTTC. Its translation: CASSLARSYEQYF.

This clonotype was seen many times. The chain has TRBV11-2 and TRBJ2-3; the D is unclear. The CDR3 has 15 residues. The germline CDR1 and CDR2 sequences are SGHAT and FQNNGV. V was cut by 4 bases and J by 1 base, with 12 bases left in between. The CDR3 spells CASSSTPLGTDTQYF. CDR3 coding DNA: TGTGCCAGCAGCTCCACGCCCCTGGGCACAGATACGCAGTATTTT.

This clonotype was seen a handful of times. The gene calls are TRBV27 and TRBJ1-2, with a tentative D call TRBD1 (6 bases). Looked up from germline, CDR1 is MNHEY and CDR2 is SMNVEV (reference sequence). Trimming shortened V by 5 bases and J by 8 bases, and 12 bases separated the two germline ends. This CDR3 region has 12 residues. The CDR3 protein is CASSPRGAGYTF. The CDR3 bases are TGTGCCAGCAGTCCGAGGGGGGCCGGCTACACCTTC.

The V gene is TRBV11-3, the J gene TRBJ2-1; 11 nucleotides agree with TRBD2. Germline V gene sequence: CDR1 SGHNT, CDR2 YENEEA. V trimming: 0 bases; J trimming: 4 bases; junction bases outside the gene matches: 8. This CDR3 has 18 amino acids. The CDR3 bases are TGTGCCAGCAGCTTAGATCCCTCCACTAGCGGGAGATACAATGAGCAGTTCTTC. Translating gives CASSLDPSTSGRYNEQFF.

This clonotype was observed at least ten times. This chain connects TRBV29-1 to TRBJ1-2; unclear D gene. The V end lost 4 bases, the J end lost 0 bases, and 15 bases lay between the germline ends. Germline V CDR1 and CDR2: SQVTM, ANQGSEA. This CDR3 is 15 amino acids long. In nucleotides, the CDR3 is TGCAGCGTTGTGACTCCTTTGCAGGCTAACTATGGCTACACCTTC. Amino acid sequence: CSVVTPLQANYGYTF.

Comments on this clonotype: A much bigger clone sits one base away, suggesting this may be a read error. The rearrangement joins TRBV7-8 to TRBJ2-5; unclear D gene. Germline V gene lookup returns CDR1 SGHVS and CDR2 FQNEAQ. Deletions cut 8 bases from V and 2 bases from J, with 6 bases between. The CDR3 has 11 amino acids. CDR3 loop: CASREQETQYF. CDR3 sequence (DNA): TGTGCCAGCCGCGAACAAGAGACCCAGTACTTC.

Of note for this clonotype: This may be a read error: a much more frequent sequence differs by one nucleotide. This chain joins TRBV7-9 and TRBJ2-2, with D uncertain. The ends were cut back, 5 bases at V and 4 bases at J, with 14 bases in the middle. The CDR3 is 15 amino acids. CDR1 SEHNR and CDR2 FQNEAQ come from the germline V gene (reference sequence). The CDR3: CASSVDGVVTGELFF. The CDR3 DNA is TGTGCCAGCAGCGTAGACGGTGTGGTCACCGGGGAGCTGTTTTTT.

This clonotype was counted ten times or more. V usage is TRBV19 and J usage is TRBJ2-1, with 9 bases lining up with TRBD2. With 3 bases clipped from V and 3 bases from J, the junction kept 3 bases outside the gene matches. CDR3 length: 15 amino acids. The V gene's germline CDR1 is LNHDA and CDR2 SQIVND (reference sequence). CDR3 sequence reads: CASSITAGGYNEQFF. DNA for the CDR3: TGTGCCAGTAGTATTACAGCGGGAGGCTACAATGAGCAGTTCTTC.

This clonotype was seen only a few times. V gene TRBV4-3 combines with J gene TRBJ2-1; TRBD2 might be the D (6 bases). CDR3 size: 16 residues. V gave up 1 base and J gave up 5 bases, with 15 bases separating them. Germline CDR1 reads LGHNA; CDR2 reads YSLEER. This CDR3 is CASSQGTSRTNNEQFF. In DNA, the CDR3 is TGCGCCAGCAGCCAAGGAACTAGCCGGACAAACAATGAGCAGTTCTTC.

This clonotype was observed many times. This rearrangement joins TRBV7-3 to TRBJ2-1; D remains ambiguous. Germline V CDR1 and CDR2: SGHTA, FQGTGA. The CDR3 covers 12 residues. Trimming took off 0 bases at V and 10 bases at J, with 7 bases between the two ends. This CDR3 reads CASSLTSREQFF. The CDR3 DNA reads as TGTGCCAGCAGCTTAACTAGTCGGGAGCAGTTCTTC.

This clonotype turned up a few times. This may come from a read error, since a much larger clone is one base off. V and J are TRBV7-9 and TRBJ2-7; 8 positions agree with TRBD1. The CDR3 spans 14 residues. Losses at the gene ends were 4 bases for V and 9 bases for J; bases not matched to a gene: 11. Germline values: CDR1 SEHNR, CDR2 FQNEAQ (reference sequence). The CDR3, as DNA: TGTGCCAGCAGCTCCCGACAGGGGCTGTTTGGGCAGTACTTC. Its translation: CASSSRQGLFGQYF.

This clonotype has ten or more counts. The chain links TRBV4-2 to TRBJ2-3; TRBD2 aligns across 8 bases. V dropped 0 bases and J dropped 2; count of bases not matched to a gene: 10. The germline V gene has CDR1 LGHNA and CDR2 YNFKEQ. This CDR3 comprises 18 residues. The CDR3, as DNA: TGTGCCAGCAGCCAAGATCCAACTAGCGGCTTTTACACAGATACGCAGTATTTT. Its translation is CASSQDPTSGFYTDTQYF.

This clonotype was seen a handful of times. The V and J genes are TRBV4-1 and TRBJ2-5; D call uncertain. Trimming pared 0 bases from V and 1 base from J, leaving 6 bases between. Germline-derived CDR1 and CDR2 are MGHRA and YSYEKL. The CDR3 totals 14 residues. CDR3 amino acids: CASSQDWVQETQYF. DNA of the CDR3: TGCGCCAGCAGCCAAGACTGGGTCCAAGAGACCCAGTACTTC.

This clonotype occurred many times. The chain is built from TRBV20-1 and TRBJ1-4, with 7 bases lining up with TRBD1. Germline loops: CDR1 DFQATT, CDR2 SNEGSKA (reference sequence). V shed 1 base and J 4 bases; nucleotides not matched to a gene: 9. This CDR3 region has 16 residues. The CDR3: CSARAVTGAYNEKLFF. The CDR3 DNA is TGCAGTGCTAGAGCGGTAACAGGGGCCTATAATGAAAAACTGTTTTTT.

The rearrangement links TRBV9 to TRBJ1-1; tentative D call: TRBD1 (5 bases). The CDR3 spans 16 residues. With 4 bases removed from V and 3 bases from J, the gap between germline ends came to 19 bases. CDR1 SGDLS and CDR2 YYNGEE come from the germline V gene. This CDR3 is CASSSRTPQEYTEAFF. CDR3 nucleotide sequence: TGTGCCAGCAGCTCCCGGACACCTCAAGAGTACACTGAAGCTTTCTTT.

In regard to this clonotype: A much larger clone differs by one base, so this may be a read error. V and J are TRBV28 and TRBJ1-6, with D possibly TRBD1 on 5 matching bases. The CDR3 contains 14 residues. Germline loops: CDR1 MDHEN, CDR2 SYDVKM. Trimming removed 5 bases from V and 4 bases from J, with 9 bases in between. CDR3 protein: CASSRRQYNSPLHF. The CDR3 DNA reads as TGTGCCAGCAGTCGGCGACAGTATAATTCACCCCTCCACTTT.

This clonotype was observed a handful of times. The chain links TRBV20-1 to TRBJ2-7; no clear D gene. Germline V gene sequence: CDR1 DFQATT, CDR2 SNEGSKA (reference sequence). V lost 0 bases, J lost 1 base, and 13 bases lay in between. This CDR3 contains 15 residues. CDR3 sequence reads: CSARDLEGPSYEQYF. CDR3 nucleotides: TGCAGTGCTAGAGATTTGGAAGGGCCTTCCTACGAGCAGTACTTC.

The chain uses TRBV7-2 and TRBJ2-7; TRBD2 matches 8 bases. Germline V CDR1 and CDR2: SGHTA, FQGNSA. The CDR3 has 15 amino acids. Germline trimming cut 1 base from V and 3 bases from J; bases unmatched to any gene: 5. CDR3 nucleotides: TGTGCCAGCAGCTTAGTTGCGGGAGGTGACTACGAGCAGTACTTC. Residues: CASSLVAGGDYEQYF.